The source of this TCR beta chain is a study of cytomegalovirus exposure and HLA in healthy donors. Of note for this clone: Its antigen remains unknown.

Whole-study results and caveats: Most TCR sequences were rare, but some public TCRs occurred in many donors.

V lost 5 bases and J lost 5, with 6 bases in between. CDR3 length: 11 amino acids. The germline CDR1 and CDR2 sequences are MNHEY and SMNVEV (reference sequence). Primers included in the PCR were 60 Vbeta and 13 Jbeta primers. The table came from immunoSEQ multiplex PCR; TCRdb's copy has only in-frame clones and leaves some out. Of approximately 210,000 clones in the sample, 70% to 80% were seen once. Whereas donors were nominally healthy upon sampling, unrecorded immune exposures were probable. The J gene is TRBJ1-2, the V gene TRBV27; no reliable D call. Sample: PBMCs. The TCR originated in a male donor in good health and CMV-seropositive. CDR3 in DNA: TGTGCCAGCAGTAACAGATATGGCTACACCTTC. Protein product: CASSNRYGYTF.